Listed here are 3 T cell receptor beta chains from one sample, sequenced in a study of cytomegalovirus exposure and HLA in healthy donors. The PCR used 60 Vbeta and 13 Jbeta primers. Clones were sequenced by immunoSEQ multiplex PCR, and TCRdb holds only the in-frame ones, with some missing. Of 150,000 to 180,000 clones in the sample, around 68% were seen once. Sequencing was performed on PBMCs. Source of these receptors: a man aged 25 to 45 in good health and CMV-seronegative.

V and J are TRBV28 and TRBJ1-2; D is possibly TRBD1 (6 bases). CDR1 is MDHEN, CDR2 SYDVKM, per germline. This CDR3 contains 12 residues. Trimming stripped 2 bases from V and 12 bases from J, with 13 bases between. CDR3 sequence reads: CASSLGGGGHTF. CDR3 sequence (DNA): TGTGCCAGCAGTTTAGGAGGGGGGGGCCACACCTTC.

The J gene is TRBJ2-5, the V gene TRBV5-4, with TRBD2 as a possible D gene (5 bases). The CDR3 runs to 12 residues. CDR1 is SGHNT, CDR2 YYREEE, per germline (reference sequence). The germline V and J ends were trimmed by 3 bases and 5 bases, with 8 bases remaining between them. The CDR3 DNA reads TGTGCCAGCAGCTCGTCGGGGGAGACCCAGTACTTC. Amino acids: CASSSSGETQYF.

V is TRBV2 and J is TRBJ2-3; TRBD1 matches at 12 bases. The V and J ends lost 6 bases and 4 bases, in that order; junction bases with no gene match: 8. This CDR3 is built from 16 residues. CDR1 is SNHLY and CDR2 is FYNNEI in the germline V gene. DNA for the CDR3: TGTGCCAGCAGGGACCCGGGACAGGGGGCGGCAGATACGCAGTATTTT. This encodes CASRDPGQGAADTQYF.